This T cell receptor beta chain is from a study of monozygotic twins with inflammatory bowel disease. This CDR3 region has 16 residues. The germline gives CDR1 MNHEY, CDR2 SVGAGI. UMIs were attached via template switching, each with a 6-nucleotide sample barcode. Each CDR3 protein gets one entry in TCRdb, which reprocessed the 5' RACE reads and gives no DNA. This sample's clone table lists under 200,000 distinct CDR3 sequences. The chain links TRBV6-5 to TRBJ2-7; TCRdb lists TRBD2, though no DNA is available to test this call. The sequenced material came from blood. This TCR came from a human donor with ulcerative colitis or Crohn's disease, or a healthy co-twin of an affected twin (not recorded which). The CDR3 loop reads CASSYSGLAGDYEQYF.